Below are 21 T cell receptor beta chains sequenced from a single sample in a study of blood T cell repertoires in COVID-19. The protocol was immunoSEQ multiplex PCR, while the TCRdb copy is restricted to in-frame clones and leaves out a portion. The sample shows 300,000 to 500,000 clones, roughly 90% of them seen only once. What was sequenced was PBMCs or T cells enriched from blood (not recorded which). All receptors come from a woman aged 25-40 years with acute COVID-19.

The V and J genes are TRBV10-1 and TRBJ1-2; a weak D match, TRBD1 (5 bases). Trimming shortened V by 0 bases and J by 6 bases, and 11 bases separated the two germline ends. The CDR3 covers 14 residues. Germline V lookup: CDR1 WNHNN, CDR2 SYGVQD (reference sequence). The CDR3 sequence is CASSESKKGDGYTF. As DNA, the CDR3 is TGCGCCAGCAGTGAGTCGAAAAAAGGGGATGGCTACACCTTC.

This clone was recorded a few times. The chain has TRBV4-3 and TRBJ2-7; D may be TRBD1 (6 bases). The CDR3 loop spans 13 amino acids. Per germline, CDR1 LGHNA and CDR2 YSLEER. V lost 4 bases and J lost 1, with 8 bases in between. CDR3 protein: CASSPRGSYEQYF. The CDR3 DNA follows: TGCGCCAGCAGCCCGAGGGGGTCCTACGAGCAGTACTTC.

This clone was found once. This chain uses TRBV10-2 with TRBJ1-1, with no clear D. The CDR3 spans 16 residues. Deletions cut 6 bases from V and 4 bases from J, with 21 bases between. In germline, CDR1 is WSHSY, CDR2 SAAADI. CDR3 loop: CASRQTGVTRGTEAFF. The CDR3 nucleotides are TGCGCCAGCAGGCAAACGGGTGTGACACGGGGCACTGAAGCTTTCTTT.

V gene TRBV18 combines with J gene TRBJ1-5, with D possibly matching TRBD1 (6 bases). There are 20 residues in the CDR3. V was cut by 3 bases and J by 1 base, with 25 bases left in between. CDR1 is KGHSH and CDR2 is LQKENI in the germline V gene. The CDR3 loop is CASSPYLVQGRSGSNQPQHF. The CDR3 DNA sequence: TGTGCCAGCTCACCTTACTTAGTCCAGGGGCGGAGTGGGAGCAATCAGCCCCAGCATTTT.

The chain is built from TRBV2 and TRBJ1-2; D gene ambiguous. Trimming took off 2 bases at V and 1 base at J, with 20 bases between the two ends. CDR3 length equals 18 residues. CDR1 and CDR2 (germline): SNHLY, FYNNEI. The CDR3 DNA sequence: TGTGCCAGCAGTGAACGGGTGGGAGACCGTGCTTATAACTATGGCTACACCTTC. This encodes CASSERVGDRAYNYGYTF. The variable domain in full, with the rest retrieved from reference TRBV2 and TRBJ1-2, is EPEVTQTPSHQVTQMGQEVILRCVPISNHLYFYWYRQILGQKVEFLVSFYNNEISEKSEIFDDQFSVERPDGSNFTLKIRSTKLEDSAMYFCASSERVGDRAYNYGYTFGSGTRLTVV.

The rearrangement joins TRBV15 to TRBJ2-1; D not certain. The length of the CDR3 is 12 residues. The V end lost 5 bases, the J end lost 9 bases, and 11 bases lay between the germline ends. Per germline, CDR1 LNHNV and CDR2 YYDKDF (reference sequence). The DNA of the CDR3 is TGTGCCACCAGCCCGTCGCGTGGTGAGCAGTTCTTC. Its protein product is CATSPSRGEQFF. The whole variable domain, filled in from reference TRBV15 and TRBJ2-1, reads DAMVIQNPRYQVTQFGKPVTLSCSQTLNHNVMYWYQQKSSQAPKLLFHYYDKDFNNEADTPDNFQSRRPNTSFCFLDIRSPGLGDTAMYLCATSPSRGEQFFGPGTRLTVL.

With respect to this clone: This same CDR3 is encoded by further DNA sequences in the sample. CDR3 sequence reads: CASSLDSGVKHYEQYF. The CDR3 coding sequence is TGTGCCAGCAGCTTAGATTCAGGGGTGAAACACTACGAGCAGTACTTC. The chain is built from TRBV7-2 and TRBJ2-7, with D possibly TRBD1 on 6 matching bases. This CDR3 has 16 amino acids. Germline values: CDR1 SGHTA, CDR2 FQGNSA. V shed 1 base and J shed 3 bases, with 16 bases lying between them.

The V and J genes are TRBV25-1 and TRBJ1-1; TRBD1 might be the D (5 bases). The germline V gene has CDR1 MGHDK and CDR2 SYGVNS. V gave up 6 bases and J gave up 1 base, with 15 bases separating them. The CDR3 has 15 amino acids. The chain's CDR3 is CASSIPSGKNTEAFF. The CDR3 coding sequence is TGTGCCAGCAGCATACCCTCAGGGAAGAACACTGAAGCTTTCTTT.

V and J are TRBV5-1 and TRBJ1-4; 9 bases map to TRBD1. V lost 5 bases to trimming and J lost 5 bases; unmatched junction nucleotides: 16. The CDR3 length is 18 residues. CDR1 SGHRS and CDR2 YFSETQ come from the germline V gene. As DNA, the CDR3 is TGCGCCAGCAGTCGAGGATGGGGGACAGGGAATATGAATGAAAAACTGTTTTTT. Translated, it gives CASSRGWGTGNMNEKLFF.

The rearrangement links TRBV5-1 to TRBJ1-1, with TRBD1 matching 7 bases. The germline V gene encodes CDR1 SGHRS and CDR2 YFSETQ. CDR3 length equals 13 residues. After removal of 2 bases from V and 3 bases from J, the junction contained 1 base not matched to a gene. CDR3 region: CASSLQGYTEAFF. In DNA, the CDR3 is TGCGCCAGCAGCTTACAGGGGTACACTGAAGCTTTCTTT. Looking up the rest from reference TRBV5-1 and TRBJ1-1 gives the full variable domain: KAGVTQTPRYLIKTRGQQVTLSCSPISGHRSVSWYQQTPGQGLQFLFEYFSETQRNKGNFPGRFSGRQFSNSRSEMNVSTLELGDSALYLCASSLQGYTEAFFGQGTRLTVV.

This chain joins TRBV2 and TRBJ2-6; 7 positions agree with TRBD1. Germline CDR1 SNHLY, CDR2 FYNNEI. This CDR3 spans 16 amino acids. V gave up 6 bases and J gave up 4 bases; unmatched junction bases: 9. CDR3 protein: CASSRLTGAGANVLTF. DNA of the CDR3: TGTGCCAGCAGCCGACTTACAGGGGCAGGGGCCAACGTCCTGACTTTC.

The chain employs TRBV7-9 and TRBJ1-1, with D perhaps matching TRBD1 (6 bases). Trimming removed 5 bases at V and 0 bases at J, with 10 bases between. Germline CDR1 and CDR2: SEHNR and FQNEAQ (reference sequence). CDR3 size: 14 residues. The CDR3 nucleotides are TGTGCCAGCAGCACGGGACACTTGAACACTGAAGCTTTCTTT. The encoded protein is CASSTGHLNTEAFF.

CDR3 region: CASSPGPNYEQYF. CDR3 nucleotides: TGTGCCAGCTCTCCTGGGCCAAACTACGAGCAGTACTTC. The rearrangement joins TRBV18 to TRBJ2-7; D gene ambiguous. Germline assignment: CDR1 KGHSH and CDR2 LQKENI. The CDR3 contains 13 residues. V dropped 6 bases and J dropped 3 bases, with 12 bases sitting between them.

The genes are TRBV29-1 and TRBJ1-4; D may be TRBD1 (6 bases). Per the germline V gene, CDR1 is SQVTM and CDR2 is ANQGSEA. The CDR3 length is 15 residues. V lost 7 bases, J lost 5 bases, and 20 bases lay in between. As DNA, the CDR3 is TGCAGCGGCTTTGAATCCGGGACACAGAATGAAAAACTGTTTTTT. Translation gives CSGFESGTQNEKLFF.

The chain is built from TRBV9 and TRBJ2-1; D possibly corresponds to TRBD1 (5 bases). Germline V gives CDR1 SGDLS, CDR2 YYNGEE. V was shortened by 0 bases and J by 1 base, with 8 bases between the two germline ends. CDR3 length: 15 residues. The CDR3 region has the DNA TGTGCCAGCAGCGTAGAAGGGGCTTCCTACAATGAGCAGTTCTTC. Translating it yields CASSVEGASYNEQFF. The full variable domain, with the rest looked up from reference TRBV9 and TRBJ2-1, is DSGVTQTPKHLITATGQRVTLRCSPRSGDLSVYWYQQSLDQGLQFLIQYYNGEERAKGNILERFSAQQFPDLHSELNLSSLELGDSALYFCASSVEGASYNEQFFGPGTRLTVL.

This clone was seen only once. The rearrangement links TRBV19 to TRBJ1-5; D remains ambiguous. The CDR3 consists of 15 residues. The germline CDR1 and CDR2 sequences are LNHDA and SQIVND (reference sequence). V was cut by 5 bases and J by 0 bases, with 11 bases left in between. CDR3 amino acids: CASSLGLNSNQPQHF. In DNA form, the CDR3 reads TGTGCCAGTAGTCTCGGACTGAATAGCAATCAGCCCCAGCATTTT.

The V and J genes are TRBV13 and TRBJ2-2; the match to TRBD2 covers 14 bases. Per germline, CDR1 PRHDT and CDR2 FYEKMQ (reference sequence). This CDR3 is built from 16 residues. V lost 7 bases, J lost 6 bases, and 7 bases stayed unmatched. In DNA form, the CDR3 reads TGTGCCAGCACCGTACGACTAGCGGGGGGGCCCGGGGAGCTGTTTTTT. This sequence encodes CASTVRLAGGPGELFF.

The chain employs TRBV7-3 and TRBJ2-5; weak D call: TRBD1 (6 bases). V was clipped by 5 bases and J by 5 bases, with 15 bases between them. CDR3 size: 14 residues. From germline, CDR1 is SGHTA and CDR2 FQGTGA. The CDR3 nucleotides read TGTGCCAGCAGCCCACAGGGTATTTCGGAGACCCAGTACTTC. This codes for CASSPQGISETQYF.

The rearrangement links TRBV7-2 to TRBJ1-6; the D gene is possibly TRBD1 (6 bases). The germline V gene encodes CDR1 SGHTA and CDR2 FQGNSA. The CDR3 length is 16 residues. V was pared by 0 bases and J by 6 bases, with 12 bases between. The CDR3 is CASSLAHRALNSPLHF. The DNA of the CDR3 is TGTGCCAGCAGCTTAGCCCACAGGGCGCTTAATTCACCCCTCCACTTT.

The chain joins TRBV19 to TRBJ2-5, with 14 bases identical to TRBD2. Germline CDR1 reads LNHDA; CDR2 reads SQIVND (reference sequence). This CDR3 region has 17 residues. The V segment lost 5 bases and the J segment 4 bases; nucleotides outside the gene matches: 9. The CDR3: CASSVGRLAGGRETQYF. For the CDR3, the DNA is TGTGCCAGTAGTGTCGGCCGACTAGCGGGGGGGCGAGAGACCCAGTACTTC.

The gene calls are TRBV7-9 and TRBJ1-1; D is ambiguous. V was pared by 6 bases and J by 1 base, with 6 bases between. CDR1 is SEHNR and CDR2 is FQNEAQ in the germline V gene (reference sequence). CDR3 size: 12 residues. CDR3 in DNA: TGTGCCAGCAGATACTCGAACACTGAAGCTTTCTTT. Amino acid sequence: CASRYSNTEAFF.